These T cell receptor beta chains were read from a single sample in a study of blood T cell repertoires in COVID-19. The table came from immunoSEQ multiplex PCR; TCRdb's copy has only in-frame clones and leaves some out. Of a few hundred thousand clones listed, almost 90% are singletons. Sequenced input: PBMCs or T cells enriched from blood (not recorded which). These receptors all stem from a woman younger than 35 with acute COVID-19. Both conserved end residues are trimmed from each CDR3. The D gene is left open where the match is weak.

J gene | D gene | V gene | CDR3 protein
TRBJ1-5 | TRBD1 | TRBV19 | ASSVTGGNQPQH
TRBJ2-2 | - | TRBV5-1 | ASSPGITGELF
TRBJ2-5 | - | TRBV19 | ASSITGLGETQY
TRBJ1-1 | - | TRBV10-2 | ASTPRRPGVMNTEAF
TRBJ2-7 | TRBD2 | TRBV7-9 | ASSSPAGGKSYEQY
TRBJ2-7 | TRBD1 | TRBV19 | ASSRHAGTGTYEQY
TRBJ1-1 | TRBD1 | TRBV7-3 | ASSSDRGRTEAF
TRBJ2-6 | - | TRBV28 | ASTKSRAGANVLT
TRBJ2-1 | TRBD2 | TRBV28 | ASTILGGSGKVKLNEQF
TRBJ1-2 | - | TRBV28 | ASSTQQGTNYGYT
TRBJ2-4 | TRBD2 | TRBV7-6 | ASSLEGTSGSGITGIQY
TRBJ1-1 | TRBD1 | TRBV28 | ASSSTGTGRTEAF
TRBJ1-5 | TRBD1 | TRBV4-1 | ASSQPGTGGAQPQH
TRBJ2-1 | - | TRBV18 | ASSPGIRELGSYNEQF
TRBJ1-1 | - | TRBV5-1 | ASSSQQGGRTEAF
TRBJ1-4 | TRBD1 | TRBV7-9 | ASSQTAGTGDEKLF
TRBJ1-1 | - | TRBV28 | ASSPADRNTEAF
TRBJ1-5 | - | TRBV19 | ASSPVPSGQPQH
TRBJ2-7 | TRBD1 | TRBV11-3 | ASSLAPGEGTGIPEQY
TRBJ2-7 | - | TRBV29-1 | SGGEGAYEQY
TRBJ2-2 | TRBD1 | TRBV28 | ASSGGQGTGELF
TRBJ1-6 | TRBD1 | TRBV28 | ASSQNTGVNSPLH
TRBJ2-1 | - | TRBV6-4 | ASSEGEDHNEQF
TRBJ2-7 | - | TRBV27 | ASSVLDGDLNYEQY
TRBJ2-1 | TRBD1 | TRBV27 | ASTPYPGQGLAYNEQF
TRBJ2-7 | - | TRBV7-9 | ASSTDTGLSLYEQY
TRBJ1-1 | - | TRBV7-9 | ASSIAMGANTEAF
TRBJ1-5 | TRBD1 | TRBV29-1 | SVAGGGGQPQH
TRBJ2-5 | - | TRBV7-2 | ASSPVAYSGETQY
TRBJ1-5 | - | TRBV7-2 | ASSLRGNQPQH
TRBJ1-1 | - | TRBV12-3/TRBV12-4 | ASSPGGSGAF
TRBJ1-5 | TRBD1 | TRBV10-3 | AISTTGDSNQPQH